A single T cell receptor (beta chain) is shown here with its context. Antigen: not known. This specimen belongs to a study of naive and memory T cell subsets. Study results and caveats: Expression changes during T cell differentiation may affect RNA-based TCR counts.

Two oligonucleotides, mixed equimolar, formed the beta constant-region primer covering TRBC1 and TRBC2. Ligated cDNA was amplified by four rounds of PCR with nested alpha and beta constant-region primers and SP2. An oligonucleotide with the SP2 primer and a 12-nucleotide UMI was ligated to the cDNA 3' end. TCRdb re-called the UMI-ligation and nested PCR reads through MiXCR, storing one row per CDR3 protein. The profile covers 100,000 to 150,000 distinct CDR3 sequences, with just over 35% appearing a single time and roughly 0.9% taken by the ten largest. The germline V gene has CDR1 SQVTM and CDR2 ANQGSEA. The CDR3 spans 12 residues. V dropped 6 bases and J dropped 2 bases, with 10 bases sitting between them.

The chain is built from TRBV29-1 and TRBJ1-1; perhaps TRBD1 as D (5 bases). The source material was central memory CD4+ T cells from blood. The clonotype comes from a human donor in good health. CDR3 bases: TGCAGCGTGTGGGGGGGAAACACTGAAGCTTTCTTT. This gives the protein CSVWGGNTEAFF.